The 28 T cell receptor beta chains given below trace back to one sample, sequenced in a study of beta chain features in type 1 diabetes. The study reverse transcribed the entire isolated RNA, so it sequenced expressed TCRB transcripts. Produced via immunoSEQ multiplex PCR; TCRdb's table is partial and in-frame only. The sample holds under 900,000 clones, 17% seen once. Sequenced input: naive CD4+ T cells from blood. These receptors were collected from a woman younger than 35 in good health.

This clone was seen a few times. The chain carries TRBV19 and TRBJ2-1; 12 nucleotides agree with TRBD2. Germline CDR1 and CDR2: LNHDA and SQIVND (reference sequence). The CDR3 is made up of 15 amino acids. The J segment lost 9 bases and the V segment lost 7 bases, leaving 10 bases of the junction unmatched. This CDR3 reads CASTRTLAGGGEQFF. CDR3 bases: TGTGCCAGTACTCGAACCCTAGCGGGAGGGGGTGAGCAGTTCTTC.

The chain has TRBV19 and TRBJ2-1; 8 bases align to TRBD2. The CDR3 sequence is 15 residues long. V shed 10 bases, J shed 4 bases, and the junction held 12 bases outside the gene matches. The germline V gene encodes CDR1 LNHDA and CDR2 SQIVND (reference sequence). This CDR3 reads CATAVVAGKYNEQFF. The CDR3 region has the DNA TGTGCCACCGCGGTCGTAGCGGGGAAATACAATGAGCAGTTCTTC.

The chain carries TRBV27 and TRBJ2-3; tentatively, D is TRBD2 (7 bases). CDR1 is MNHEY and CDR2 is SMNVEV in the germline V gene (reference sequence). Trimming removed 0 bases at V and 9 bases at J, with 22 bases between. The CDR3 spans 17 residues. CDR3 amino acids: CASSLSVFSAGAETQYF. The CDR3, as DNA: TGTGCCAGCAGTTTATCGGTGTTTTCCGCGGGGGCCGAGACGCAGTATTTT.

This clone was observed a handful of times. The chain recombines TRBV9 with TRBJ2-2, with 7 bases identical to TRBD2. The germline gives CDR1 SGDLS, CDR2 YYNGEE. V lost 2 bases, J lost 6 bases, and 10 bases stayed unmatched. This CDR3 spans 16 amino acids. CDR3 loop: CASSVIGGGPAGELFF. The CDR3 region has the DNA TGTGCCAGCAGCGTCATTGGCGGGGGACCCGCCGGGGAGCTGTTTTTT.

The J gene is TRBJ2-3, the V gene TRBV6-5; 7 nucleotides agree with TRBD2. This CDR3 has 15 amino acids. V was pared by 5 bases and J by 5 bases, with 10 bases of the junction left unmatched. CDR1 and CDR2 from the germline V gene are MNHEY and SVGAGI. Written as DNA, the CDR3 is TGTGCCAGCAGTAGAGGAGCGGGAATTCGAGATACGCAGTATTTT. Its translation: CASSRGAGIRDTQYF.

This clone was counted between two and nine times. V gene TRBV4-3 combines with J gene TRBJ2-7; no definite D call. The length of the CDR3 is 15 residues. With 2 bases removed from V and 0 bases from J, the gap between germline ends came to 11 bases. Germline lookup yields CDR1 LGHNA and CDR2 YSLEER. The CDR3 is CASSQQSHSSYEQYF. The CDR3 nucleotides are TGCGCCAGCAGCCAACAAAGTCATAGCTCCTACGAGCAGTACTTC.

This clone was detected only a few times. V usage is TRBV4-2 and J usage is TRBJ1-1, with a weak D call TRBD1 (5 bases). Germline assignment: CDR1 LGHNA and CDR2 YNFKEQ. The CDR3 totals 15 residues. Between the trimmed V and J ends, which lost 2 bases and 5 bases, there was a span of 15 bases. The CDR3 here is CASSQISGVETEAFF. As DNA, the CDR3 is TGTGCCAGCAGCCAAATCTCGGGGGTCGAGACTGAAGCTTTCTTT.

This clone was seen more than once but under ten times. The J gene is TRBJ2-3, the V gene TRBV28; the match to TRBD2 covers 7 bases. V lost 8 bases and J lost 4; bases outside the gene matches: 3. The germline V gene encodes CDR1 MDHEN and CDR2 SYDVKM. The CDR3 is 12 amino acids. The CDR3 DNA reads TGTGCCAGCCGGGAGGAGGCAGATACGCAGTATTTT. This codes for CASREEADTQYF.

This clone has a handful of counts. J is TRBJ2-2 and V is TRBV11-2; tentatively, D is TRBD2 (6 bases). The V gene lost 10 bases and the J gene lost 5 bases, with 11 bases spanning the gap. Germline CDR1 is SGHAT and CDR2 is FQNNGV. The CDR3 consists of 12 residues. The CDR3 nucleotides read TGTGCCACCGGGGCGGGGACCGGGGAGCTGTTTTTT. It translates to CATGAGTGELFF.

This clone was seen a handful of times. The V and J genes are TRBV29-1 and TRBJ2-7, with D possibly being TRBD2 (6 bases). Germline V lookup: CDR1 SQVTM, CDR2 ANQGSEA. The length of the CDR3 is 15 residues. Deletions cut 7 bases from V and 4 bases from J, with 23 bases between. CDR3 residues: CSAVSPGLSDYEQYF. The CDR3 nucleotides read TGCAGCGCTGTTTCCCCGGGACTTTCGGATTACGAGCAGTACTTC.

About this clone: This sample includes further DNA sequences coding for the same CDR3. The rearrangement uses TRBV6-5 and TRBJ2-1; 11 bases fit TRBD2. The germline CDR1 and CDR2 sequences are MNHEY and SVGAGI. CDR3 size: 16 residues. With V trimmed by 0 bases and J by 4 bases, 2 bases remained unmatched. In DNA, the CDR3 is TGTGCCAGCAGTTACTCGCTAGCGGGGGGATACAATGAGCAGTTCTTC. It translates to CASSYSLAGGYNEQFF.

V usage is TRBV27 and J usage is TRBJ1-5; D may be TRBD1 (5 bases). V lost 7 bases, J lost 8 bases, and 24 bases lay in between. CDR1 and CDR2 from the germline V gene are MNHEY and SMNVEV (reference sequence). This CDR3 spans 16 amino acids. This CDR3 reads CASKSLRNGGIEPQHF. The CDR3 coding sequence is TGTGCCAGCAAAAGTCTTAGGAATGGGGGAATTGAGCCCCAGCATTTT.

This clone was seen a handful of times. V is TRBV5-1 and J is TRBJ2-1; 7 bases are a match to TRBD2. The CDR3 has 15 residues. Trimming cost V 5 bases and J 3 bases; bases outside gene matches: 8. CDR1 SGHRS and CDR2 YFSETQ come from the germline V gene. The DNA for the CDR3 is TGCGCCAGCAGGAGGGAGGGGACCAACTACAATGAGCAGTTCTTC. It specifies CASRREGTNYNEQFF. The whole variable domain, remainder taken from reference TRBV5-1 and TRBJ2-1, is KAGVTQTPRYLIKTRGQQVTLSCSPISGHRSVSWYQQTPGQGLQFLFEYFSETQRNKGNFPGRFSGRQFSNSRSEMNVSTLELGDSALYLCASRREGTNYNEQFFGPGTRLTVL.

This clone was observed a few times. V usage is TRBV6-1 and J usage is TRBJ2-1; TRBD2 is a possible D gene (5 bases). This CDR3 is built from 14 residues. The germline V gene encodes CDR1 MNHNS and CDR2 SASEGT. The ends were cut back, 6 bases at V and 8 bases at J, with 17 bases in the middle. CDR3 nucleotide sequence: TGTGCCAGCAGCCCCCCCCCGGGATGGGATGAGCAGTTCTTC. As protein: CASSPPPGWDEQFF.

The chain couples TRBV7-9 to TRBJ2-6; D gene ambiguous. The germline V gene has CDR1 SEHNR and CDR2 FQNEAQ (reference sequence). The CDR3 is made up of 17 amino acids. Trimming removed 3 bases at V and 0 bases at J, with 12 bases between. CDR3 nucleotide sequence: TGTGCCAGCAGCTTGAAACAGCTTACCTCTGGGGCCAACGTCCTGACTTTC. It translates to CASSLKQLTSGANVLTF.

This clone was detected only once. The gene calls are TRBV28 and TRBJ2-2; D possibly matches TRBD1 or TRBD2 (6 bases each). Germline assignment: CDR1 MDHEN and CDR2 SYDVKM. The V end lost 7 bases, the J end lost 4 bases, and 10 bases lay between the germline ends. The CDR3 extends over 13 amino acids. The CDR3 DNA sequence: TGTGCCAGCAAGAAGGGGGGCACCGGGGAGCTGTTTTTT. It yields the protein CASKKGGTGELFF.

The rearrangement uses TRBV7-2 and TRBJ1-2; unclear D gene. This CDR3 has 14 amino acids. The germline V and J ends were trimmed by 0 bases and 4 bases, with 9 bases remaining between them. Germline CDR1 SGHTA, CDR2 FQGNSA. The CDR3 nucleotides read TGTGCCAGCAGCTTAGCAGGGCAAGGCTATGGCTACACCTTC. Translated, it gives CASSLAGQGYGYTF.

This clone has a handful of counts. This chain uses TRBV19 with TRBJ2-1; D not resolved. CDR1 is LNHDA, CDR2 SQIVND, per germline (reference sequence). Trimming cost V 3 bases and J 4 bases, with 7 bases left between them. The CDR3 length is 13 residues. The DNA of the CDR3 is TGTGCCAGTAGTATGGATCTTTACAATGAGCAGTTCTTC. It specifies CASSMDLYNEQFF.

The rearrangement joins TRBV6-6 to TRBJ1-2, with TRBD1 as a possible D gene (5 bases). This CDR3 region has 13 residues. From germline, CDR1 is MNHNY and CDR2 SVGAGI (reference sequence). V lost 6 bases, J lost 4 bases, and 12 bases lay in between. CDR3 in amino acids: CASSLTVSYGYTF. The CDR3 DNA is TGTGCCAGCAGCCTGACAGTTAGCTATGGCTACACCTTC.

This clone was seen only a few times. V usage is TRBV7-9 and J usage is TRBJ2-3, with D perhaps TRBD2 (5 bases). Trimming pared 0 bases from V and 8 bases from J, leaving 9 bases between. The CDR3 has 13 residues. CDR1 and CDR2 (germline): SEHNR, FQNEAQ (reference sequence). The CDR3 here is CASSLAARGTQYF. The CDR3 DNA reads as TGTGCCAGCAGCTTAGCGGCCCGGGGTACGCAGTATTTT.

This clone has a handful of counts. Other DNA sequences in the same sample also yield this CDR3. V usage is TRBV7-9 and J usage is TRBJ2-3; a possible D gene is TRBD2 (5 bases). The CDR3 extends over 14 amino acids. The germline V gene encodes CDR1 SEHNR and CDR2 FQNEAQ (reference sequence). Trimming removed 0 bases from V and 3 bases from J, with 7 bases in between. CDR3 in DNA: TGTGCCAGCAGCTTAGCGGGAGCAACAGATACGCAGTATTTT. Its translation is CASSLAGATDTQYF.

This clone has a handful of counts. This sequence joins TRBV20-1 and TRBJ1-2, with D hard to call. Germline V CDR1 and CDR2: DFQATT, SNEGSKA (reference sequence). Trimming removed 6 bases from V and 8 bases from J, with 13 bases in between. The CDR3 is 11 residues long. In nucleotides, the CDR3 is TGCAGTGCCCTAATTGACGGCGGCTACACCTTC. Protein: CSALIDGGYTF.

This rearrangement joins TRBV28 to TRBJ1-2; D is unresolved. The germline gives CDR1 MDHEN, CDR2 SYDVKM. V lost 0 bases and J lost 8, with 7 bases in between. The CDR3 extends over 12 amino acids. Written as DNA, the CDR3 is TGTGCCAGCAGTTTATGGGGAGACGGCTACACCTTC. It codes for CASSLWGDGYTF.

V and J are TRBV7-8 and TRBJ2-7; 9 bases are shared with TRBD2. The CDR3 is 15 residues long. The V segment lost 2 bases and the J segment 6 bases; nucleotides outside the gene matches: 8. The germline V gene encodes CDR1 SGHVS and CDR2 FQNEAQ. CDR3 sequence (DNA): TGTGCCAGCAGCTTAACGACTAGCGGACGGGGCGAGCAGTACTTC. Protein sequence: CASSLTTSGRGEQYF.

This clone was seen a few times. The V gene is TRBV7-2, the J gene TRBJ1-2; tentatively, D is TRBD1 (5 bases). V shed 0 bases and J shed 14 bases, with 22 bases lying between them. The CDR3 is made up of 15 amino acids. The germline gives CDR1 SGHTA, CDR2 FQGNSA. CDR3 protein: CASSLAAGQFYGLTF. The DNA for the CDR3 is TGTGCCAGCAGCTTAGCGGCGGGGCAGTTCTATGGTTTAACCTTC.

In its sample, this clone was seen a few times. Within the sample, other DNA sequences also encode this same CDR3. The chain recombines TRBV7-9 with TRBJ2-1; possibly TRBD2 for D (5 bases). Between the trimmed V and J ends, which lost 5 bases and 10 bases, there was a span of 9 bases. The CDR3 is 11 amino acids. The germline V gene encodes CDR1 SEHNR and CDR2 FQNEAQ (reference sequence). CDR3 sequence: CASSPRGEQFF. CDR3 sequence (DNA): TGTGCCAGCAGCCCCCGCGGGGAGCAGTTCTTC.

This clone was picked up a small number of times. This rearrangement joins TRBV18 to TRBJ2-7; D is uncertain. V was clipped by 5 bases and J by 3 bases, with 17 bases between them. Germline lookup yields CDR1 KGHSH and CDR2 LQKENI. The CDR3 runs to 15 residues. CDR3: CASSISNRASYEQYF. In DNA form, the CDR3 reads TGTGCCAGCTCAATCTCCAACCGGGCCAGCTACGAGCAGTACTTC.

V is TRBV9 and J is TRBJ2-1; 8 bases line up with TRBD2. Looked up from germline, CDR1 is SGDLS and CDR2 is YYNGEE. This CDR3 comprises 16 residues. V shed 2 bases and J 9 bases; nucleotides not matched to a gene: 13. The DNA of the CDR3 is TGTGCCAGCAGCGTGGCCTCGGGACTAGGTTACGGTGAGCAGTTCTTC. Its translation is CASSVASGLGYGEQFF.